The rows below give T cell receptor beta chains drawn from one sample of a study of blood T cells in healthy people across ages. TCRdb redid the calling of the 5' RACE reads with MiXCR, one entry per CDR3 protein. The sample has under 700,000 distinct CDR3 sequences, less than 25% seen once. This sample was also put to use in a study of T cells of mothers and their children.

The sample was blood. Source of these receptors: a boy aged 5-17 years in good health. Both conserved end residues are part of each CDR3. The order of the fields is V gene, D gene, clone size, J gene, CDR3 protein, CDR3 DNA. D genes are given only for firm matches. Clone size is shown for a subset of rows, as once, few, many or a class of expanded clone.

TRBV20-1	TRBD1	.	TRBJ2-1	CSAALGRGLYNEQFF	TGCAGTGCCGCCCTCGGCAGGGGGCTCTACAATGAGCAGTTCTTC
TRBV10-3	TRBD2	.	TRBJ2-3	CAISVAGVSDTQYF	TGTGCCATCAGTGTGGCGGGAGTATCAGATACGCAGTATTTT
TRBV12-3/TRBV12-4	TRBD2	.	TRBJ2-1	CASSRTSGALFTYNEQFF	TGTGCCAGCAGCCGAACTAGCGGGGCCCTTTTCACCTACAATGAGCAGTTCTTC
TRBV28	.	many	TRBJ2-3	CASRSTDTQYF	TGCGCCAGTCGAAGTACGGATACGCAGTATTTT
TRBV7-6	.	few	TRBJ2-5	CASSPWDGYPQETQYF	TGTGCCAGCAGCCCCTGGGACGGCTATCCCCAAGAGACCCAGTACTTC
TRBV5-1	TRBD1	.	TRBJ2-7	CASSRGLRTGGSYEQYF	TGCGCCAGCAGCCGCGGATTAAGGACAGGGGGATCCTACGAGCAGTACTTC
TRBV4-2	.	few	TRBJ2-5	CASSQAPRGIETQYF	TGTGCCAGCAGCCAGGCTCCTAGGGGGATAGAGACCCAGTACTTC
TRBV20-1	.	.	TRBJ2-7	CSARDSSGSYEQYF	TGCAGTGCTAGGGACAGCTCCGGCTCCTACGAGCAGTACTTC
TRBV9	.	few	TRBJ1-4	CASSPEAATNEKLFF	TGTGCCAGCAGCCCAGAGGCGGCAACTAATGAAAAACTGTTTTTT
TRBV27	.	few	TRBJ2-7	CASSYGRGPYEQYF	TGTGCCAGCAGTTACGGGAGGGGGCCATACGAGCAGTACTTC
TRBV7-2	.	.	TRBJ2-1	CASSFSGTPLNEQFF	TGTGCCAGCAGCTTCAGCGGGACACCCCTCAATGAGCAGTTCTTC
TRBV4-1	TRBD2	few	TRBJ2-1	CTSSQGLAGNNEQFF	TGCACCAGCAGCCAGGGACTAGCGGGAAACAATGAGCAGTTCTTC
TRBV28	.	.	TRBJ1-5	CASSSPTGFQPQHF	TGTGCCAGCAGTTCCCCCACCGGCTTTCAGCCCCAGCATTTT
TRBV5-1	.	.	TRBJ2-1	CASSLEIGRSSYNEQFF	TGCGCCAGCAGCTTGGAAATTGGGCGCTCCTCCTACAATGAGCAGTTCTTC
TRBV28	TRBD2	many	TRBJ2-5	CASRLYASGRETQYF	TGTGCCAGCAGGCTTTACGCTAGCGGGAGGGAGACCCAGTACTTC
TRBV7-2	.	.	TRBJ2-7	CASSQAVTSPYEQYF	TGTGCCAGCAGCCAGGCGGTGACAAGCCCCTACGAGCAGTACTTC
TRBV6-2/TRBV6-3	.	many	TRBJ2-5	CASSYPETQYF	TGTGCCAGCAGTTACCCAGAGACCCAGTACTTC
TRBV29-1	TRBD2	.	TRBJ2-1	CSVERAGGQFF	TGCAGCGTTGAAAGAGCGGGGGGGCAGTTCTTC
TRBV7-7	TRBD2	few	TRBJ2-7	CASSPGTSGHNYEQYF	TGTGCTAGCAGCCCAGGGACTAGCGGGCACAACTACGAGCAGTACTTC
TRBV4-1	TRBD1	.	TRBJ1-2	CASSQGQRNYGYTF	TGCGCCAGCAGCCAGGGACAGAGGAACTATGGCTACACCTTC
TRBV12-3/TRBV12-4	.	few	TRBJ2-7	CASSPISGTYERYF	TGTGCCAGCAGTCCTATCAGCGGTACCTACGAGCGGTACTTC
TRBV4-3	TRBD1	.	TRBJ1-3	CASSQGQGATGNTIYF	TGCGCCAGCAGCCAAGGACAGGGGGCCACTGGAAACACCATATATTTT
TRBV20-1	TRBD2	few	TRBJ2-7	CSARDRLAGLSYEQYF	TGCAGTGCTAGAGATCGGCTAGCGGGATTATCCTACGAGCAGTACTTC
TRBV6-6	.	many	TRBJ2-3	CAGPDYHTDTQYF	TGTGCTGGGCCGGACTACCACACAGATACGCAGTATTTT
TRBV20-1	TRBD1	few	TRBJ1-5	CSASRQGRSQPQHF	TGCAGTGCTAGCAGACAGGGTAGATCCCAGCCCCAGCATTTT
TRBV4-2	TRBD2	many	TRBJ2-3	CASSESSGSPDTQYF	TGTGCCAGCAGCGAATCTAGCGGGAGTCCAGATACGCAGTATTTT
TRBV7-9	TRBD1	few	TRBJ1-2	CASTTATGFMAGYTF	TGTGCCAGCACCACCGCGACAGGGTTTATGGCGGGCTACACCTTC
TRBV7-3	.	many	TRBJ2-1	CASSWALGGDNEQFF	TGTGCCAGCAGCTGGGCCTTAGGGGGAGACAATGAGCAGTTCTTC
TRBV20-1	TRBD2	.	TRBJ2-1	CSARRTSGLSSYNEQFF	TGCAGTGCTAGACGGACTAGCGGGTTGAGCTCCTACAATGAGCAGTTCTTC
TRBV6-6	TRBD1	.	TRBJ2-3	CASIDRGADTQYF	TGTGCCAGCATCGACAGGGGTGCAGATACGCAGTATTTT
TRBV4-1	TRBD2	.	TRBJ2-3	CASKEAGLAADTQYF	TGCGCCAGCAAGGAGGCGGGACTAGCGGCAGATACGCAGTATTTT
TRBV7-7	TRBD1	few	TRBJ2-6	CASSLSPYRGVKGANVLTF	TGTGCTAGCAGCTTGTCCCCCTACAGGGGTGTGAAAGGGGCCAACGTCCTGACTTTC
TRBV6-2/TRBV6-3	TRBD2	few	TRBJ2-1	CASSYSSSASGDQRDEQFF	TGTGCCAGCAGTTACTCGTCGTCGGCTAGCGGAGACCAGCGCGATGAGCAGTTCTTC
TRBV3-1	.	.	TRBJ2-2	CASSRTGRELFF	TGTGCCAGCAGCAGGACCGGGAGGGAGCTGTTTTTT
TRBV4-3	.	.	TRBJ1-6	CASSQDLAGVRSPLHF	TGCGCCAGCAGCCAAGATCTGGCAGGGGTGCGATCACCCCTCCACTTT
TRBV20-1	TRBD2	.	TRBJ2-1	CSASSGGAYNEQFF	TGCAGTGCTTCAAGCGGGGGGGCCTACAATGAGCAGTTCTTC
TRBV20-1	.	.	TRBJ2-6	CSATSAQPQTHPDKNSGANVLTF	TGCAGTGCTACCTCCGCGCAGCCGCAGACCCATCCCGATAAAAATTCTGGGGCCAACGTCCTGACTTTC
TRBV12-3/TRBV12-4	.	.	TRBJ1-4	CASSPQPYRSKKLFF	TGTGCCAGCAGTCCCCAGCCGTATAGGTCGAAAAAACTGTTTTTT
TRBV6-2/TRBV6-3	TRBD1	few	TRBJ2-5	CASSSGQARGAQYF	TGTGCCAGCAGTTCAGGACAGGCTCGCGGAGCCCAGTACTTC
TRBV29-1	.	.	TRBJ2-7	CSVVAENYEQYF	TGCAGCGTTGTCGCAGAGAACTACGAGCAGTACTTC